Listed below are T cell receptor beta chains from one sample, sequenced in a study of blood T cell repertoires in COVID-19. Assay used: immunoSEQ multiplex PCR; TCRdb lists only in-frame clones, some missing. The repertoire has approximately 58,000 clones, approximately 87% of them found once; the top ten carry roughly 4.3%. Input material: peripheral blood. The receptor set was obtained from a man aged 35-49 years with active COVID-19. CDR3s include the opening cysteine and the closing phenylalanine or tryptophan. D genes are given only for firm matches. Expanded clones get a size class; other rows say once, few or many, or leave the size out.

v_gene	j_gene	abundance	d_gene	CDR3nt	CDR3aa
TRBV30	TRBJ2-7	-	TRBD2	TGTGCCTGGAGTGTAGGGAGGGACTACGAGCAGTACTTC	CAWSVGRDYEQYF
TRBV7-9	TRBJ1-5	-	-	TGTGCCAGCAGCTTAGCGGGACATCGGGAGCCCCAGCATTTT	CASSLAGHREPQHF
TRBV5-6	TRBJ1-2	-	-	TGTGCCAGCAGCTTGGAGCAGGGTGACTATGGCTACACCTTC	CASSLEQGDYGYTF
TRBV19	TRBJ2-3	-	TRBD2	TGTGCCAGTAGTATAGGTGTACTAGCGGGAGAGCGGGATACGCAGTATTTT	CASSIGVLAGERDTQYF
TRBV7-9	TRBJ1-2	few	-	TGTGCCAGCAGCTTAGCCCTAGACGTATACTATGGCTACACCTTC	CASSLALDVYYGYTF
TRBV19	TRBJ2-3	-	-	TGTGCCAGTATGGGGACTGGACGGGGTTATACGCAGTATTTT	CASMGTGRGYTQYF
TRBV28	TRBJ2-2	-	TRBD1	TGTGCCAGCATCGTCGGGCAGGGGGTCGGGGAGCTGTTTTTT	CASIVGQGVGELFF
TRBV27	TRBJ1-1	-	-	TGTGCCAGCAGTCCGAGGAGGACGACTGAAGCTTTCTTT	CASSPRRTTEAFF
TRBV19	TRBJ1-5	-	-	TGTGCCAGTAGTATAGGTGGACACCTTAGCAATCAGCCCCAGCATTTT	CASSIGGHLSNQPQHF
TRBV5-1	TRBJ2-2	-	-	TGCGCCAGCAGCTCGGACGGGATCACCGGGGAGCTGTTTTTT	CASSSDGITGELFF
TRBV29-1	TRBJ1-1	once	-	TGCAGCGTTGAACTGGGGAGAGGAACTGAAGCTTTCTTT	CSVELGRGTEAFF
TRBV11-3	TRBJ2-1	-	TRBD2	TGTGCCAGCAGCCAATTGGGACTAGTCGACAATGAGCAGTTCTTC	CASSQLGLVDNEQFF
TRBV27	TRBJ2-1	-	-	TGTGCCAGCAGTATACAGGGAATCTACAATGAGCAGTTCTTC	CASSIQGIYNEQFF
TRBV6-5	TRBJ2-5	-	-	TGTGCCAGCAGCAACAGGGAGACCCAGTACTTC	CASSNRETQYF
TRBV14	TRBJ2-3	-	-	TGTGCCAGCAGGCTAATGATCGCAGATACGCAGTATTTT	CASRLMIADTQYF
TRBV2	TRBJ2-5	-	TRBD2	TGTGCCAGCAAGGCGGGGGGGGAGACCCAGTACTTC	CASKAGGETQYF
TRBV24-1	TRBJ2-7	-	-	TGTGCCACCAGAGGTGACACCTACGAGCAGTACTTC	CATRGDTYEQYF
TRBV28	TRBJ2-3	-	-	TGTGCCAGCAGTCCCCTAGGGGGAGAACCAGATACGCAGTATTTT	CASSPLGGEPDTQYF
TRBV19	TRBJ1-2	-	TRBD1	TGTGCCAGTACCCCATTTGGGACAGGGTCTAACTATGGCTACACCTTC	CASTPFGTGSNYGYTF
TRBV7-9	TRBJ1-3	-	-	TGTGCCAGCAGCTCGGTCCGCGGGACCTACTTAGCTGGAAACACCATATATTTT	CASSSVRGTYLAGNTIYF
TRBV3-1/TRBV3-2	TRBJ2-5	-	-	TGTGCCAGCAGCCGAGGGGGGGAAGTCGAGACCCAGTACTTC	CASSRGGEVETQYF
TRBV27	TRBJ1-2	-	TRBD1	TGTGCCAGCAGTTTGTCGACAGGGAACTCGAAGGGCTACACCTTC	CASSLSTGNSKGYTF